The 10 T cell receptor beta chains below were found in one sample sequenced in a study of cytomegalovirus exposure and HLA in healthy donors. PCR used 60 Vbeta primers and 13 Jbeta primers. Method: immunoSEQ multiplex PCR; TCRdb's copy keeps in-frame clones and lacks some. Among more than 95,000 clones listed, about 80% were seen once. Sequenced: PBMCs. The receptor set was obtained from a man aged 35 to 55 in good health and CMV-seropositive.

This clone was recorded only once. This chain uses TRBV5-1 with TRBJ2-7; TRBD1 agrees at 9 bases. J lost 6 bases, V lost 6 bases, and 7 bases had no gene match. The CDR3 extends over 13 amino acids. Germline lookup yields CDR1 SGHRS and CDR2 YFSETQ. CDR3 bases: TGCGCCAGCACCGCCGGGACAGGGACCGAGCAGTACTTC. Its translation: CASTAGTGTEQYF. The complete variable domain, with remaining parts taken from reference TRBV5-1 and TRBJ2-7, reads KAGVTQTPRYLIKTRGQQVTLSCSPISGHRSVSWYQQTPGQGLQFLFEYFSETQRNKGNFPGRFSGRQFSNSRSEMNVSTLELGDSALYLCASTAGTGTEQYFGPGTRLTVT.

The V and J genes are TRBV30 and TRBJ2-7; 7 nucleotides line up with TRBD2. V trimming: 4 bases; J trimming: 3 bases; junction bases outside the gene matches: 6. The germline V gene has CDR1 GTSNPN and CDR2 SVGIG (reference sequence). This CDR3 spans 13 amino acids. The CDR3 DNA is TGTGCCTGGATTCACCCGGGAGGCTACGAGCAGTACTTC. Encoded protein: CAWIHPGGYEQYF.

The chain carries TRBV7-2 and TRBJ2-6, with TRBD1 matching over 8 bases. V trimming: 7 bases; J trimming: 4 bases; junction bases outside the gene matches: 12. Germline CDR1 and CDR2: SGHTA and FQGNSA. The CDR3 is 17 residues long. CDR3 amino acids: CASNIGQGRTGANVLTF. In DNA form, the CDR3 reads TGTGCCAGCAACATAGGACAGGGCAGGACCGGGGCCAACGTCCTGACTTTC. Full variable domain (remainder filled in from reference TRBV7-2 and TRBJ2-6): GAGVSQSPSNKVTEKGKDVELRCDPISGHTALYWYRQSLGQGLEFLIYFQGNSAPDKSGLPSDRFSAERTGGSVSTLTIQRTQQEDSAVYLCASNIGQGRTGANVLTFGAGSRLTVL.

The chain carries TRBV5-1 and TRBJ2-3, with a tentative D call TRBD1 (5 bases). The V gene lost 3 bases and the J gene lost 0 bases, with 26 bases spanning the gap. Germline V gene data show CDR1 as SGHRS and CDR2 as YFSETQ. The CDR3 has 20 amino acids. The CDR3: CASSSLSYQGSGFSTDTQYF. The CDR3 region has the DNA TGCGCCAGCAGCTCACTATCTTACCAGGGTTCAGGATTCAGCACAGATACGCAGTATTTT.

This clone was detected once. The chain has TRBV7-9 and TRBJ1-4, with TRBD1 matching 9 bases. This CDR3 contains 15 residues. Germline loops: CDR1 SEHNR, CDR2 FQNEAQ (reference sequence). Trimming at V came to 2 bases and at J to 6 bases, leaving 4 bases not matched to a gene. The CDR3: CASSLTGGLDEKLFF. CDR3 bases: TGTGCCAGCAGCTTAACAGGGGGCCTGGATGAAAAACTGTTTTTT.

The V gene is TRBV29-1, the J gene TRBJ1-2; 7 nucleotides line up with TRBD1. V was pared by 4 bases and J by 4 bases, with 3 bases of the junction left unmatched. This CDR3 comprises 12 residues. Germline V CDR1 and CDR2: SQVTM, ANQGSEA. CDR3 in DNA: TGCAGCGTTGGTCACAGGGGCTATGGCTACACCTTC. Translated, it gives CSVGHRGYGYTF.

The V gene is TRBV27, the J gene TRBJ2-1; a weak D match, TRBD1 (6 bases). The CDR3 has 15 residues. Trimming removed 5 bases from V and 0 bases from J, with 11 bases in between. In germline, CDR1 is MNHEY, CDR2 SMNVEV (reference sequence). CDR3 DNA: TGTGCCAGCAGTCTCCAGGGGAGCTCCTACAATGAGCAGTTCTTC. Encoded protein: CASSLQGSSYNEQFF.

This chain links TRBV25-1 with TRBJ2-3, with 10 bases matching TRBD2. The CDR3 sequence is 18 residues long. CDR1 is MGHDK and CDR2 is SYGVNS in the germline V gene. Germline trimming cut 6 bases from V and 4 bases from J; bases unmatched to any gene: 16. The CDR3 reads CASRHVPGLARDADTQYF. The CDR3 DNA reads TGTGCCAGCAGACACGTCCCGGGACTAGCGCGGGACGCAGATACGCAGTATTTT.

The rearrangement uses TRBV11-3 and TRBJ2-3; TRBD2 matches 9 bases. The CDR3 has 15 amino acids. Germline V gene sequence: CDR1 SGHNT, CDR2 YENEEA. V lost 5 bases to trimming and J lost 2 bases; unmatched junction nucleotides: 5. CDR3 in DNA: TGTGCCAGCAGCAAGGGGACTAGCCTCACAGATACGCAGTATTTT. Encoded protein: CASSKGTSLTDTQYF.

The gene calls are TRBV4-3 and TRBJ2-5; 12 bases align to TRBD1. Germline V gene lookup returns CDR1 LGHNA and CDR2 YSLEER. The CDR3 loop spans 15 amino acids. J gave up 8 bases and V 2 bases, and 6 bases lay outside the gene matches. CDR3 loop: CASSQQTGTGGTQYF. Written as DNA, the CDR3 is TGCGCCAGCAGCCAACAGACCGGGACAGGGGGCACCCAGTACTTC.